This T cell receptor (beta chain) was sequenced during a study of T cells in Graves' hyperthyroidism and ophthalmopathy. The study's findings and limits: Researchers report that a 13 V-J model separated ophthalmopathy from stable hyperthyroidism.

RNA transcripts provided the source from which TCR beta CDR3 regions were amplified. The TCR CDR3 first-round RT-PCR relied on the HTBI primer set. TCRdb processed the multiplex PCR reads anew with MiXCR; each CDR3 protein has one entry. Here the sample spans roughly 700,000 distinct CDR3 sequences, around 15% being singletons. Germline V CDR1 and CDR2: SGHRS, YFSETQ. The CDR3 runs 17 residues. The V end lost 0 bases, the J end lost 2 bases, and 17 bases lay between the germline ends. This clonotype was recorded at least ten times. What it binds is not known. Fresh peripheral blood, approximately 10 ml, was the source of the PBMCs.

The sequenced sample consisted of blood. The chain couples TRBV5-1 to TRBJ1-2; the D gene is possibly TRBD1 (6 bases). The sequence was obtained from a young woman with Graves' hyperthyroidism. The CDR3 is CASSLEGRGRINYGYTF. The CDR3 nucleotides are TGCGCCAGCAGCTTGGAAGGCAGGGGCAGGATCAACTATGGCTACACCTTC.